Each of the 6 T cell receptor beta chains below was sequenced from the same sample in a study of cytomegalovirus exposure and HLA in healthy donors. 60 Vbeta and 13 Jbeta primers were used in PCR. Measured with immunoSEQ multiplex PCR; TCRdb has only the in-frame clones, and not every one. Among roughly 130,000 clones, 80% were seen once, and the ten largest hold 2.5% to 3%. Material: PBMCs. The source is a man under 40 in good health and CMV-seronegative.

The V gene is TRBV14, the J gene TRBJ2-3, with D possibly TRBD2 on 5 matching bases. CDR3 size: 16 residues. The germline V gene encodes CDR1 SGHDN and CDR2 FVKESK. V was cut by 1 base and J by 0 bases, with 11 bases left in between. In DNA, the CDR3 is TGTGCCAGCAGCCAAGGGTTTAGCGTAAGCACAGATACGCAGTATTTT. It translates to CASSQGFSVSTDTQYF.

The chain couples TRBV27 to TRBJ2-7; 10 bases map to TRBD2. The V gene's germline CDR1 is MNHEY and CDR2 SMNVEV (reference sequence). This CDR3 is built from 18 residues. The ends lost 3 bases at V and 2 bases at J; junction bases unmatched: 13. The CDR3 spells CASSLASGSRRGPYEQYF. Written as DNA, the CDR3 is TGTGCCAGCAGTTTGGCTAGCGGGAGTAGAAGAGGTCCCTACGAGCAGTACTTC.

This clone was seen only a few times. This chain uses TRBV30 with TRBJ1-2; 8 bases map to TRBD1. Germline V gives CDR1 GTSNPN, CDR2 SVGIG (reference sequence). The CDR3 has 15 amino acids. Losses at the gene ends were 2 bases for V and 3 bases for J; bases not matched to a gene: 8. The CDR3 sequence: CAWSTDRVGYYGYTF. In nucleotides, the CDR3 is TGTGCCTGGAGTACGGACAGGGTGGGCTACTATGGCTACACCTTC.

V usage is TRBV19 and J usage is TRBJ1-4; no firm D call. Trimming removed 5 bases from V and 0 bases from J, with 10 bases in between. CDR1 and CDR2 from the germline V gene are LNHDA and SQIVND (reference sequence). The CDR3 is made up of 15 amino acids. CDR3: CASSLNRATNEKLFF. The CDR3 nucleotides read TGTGCCAGTAGTCTGAACCGAGCAACTAATGAAAAACTGTTTTTT.

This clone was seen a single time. The CDR3 coding sequence is TGTGCCAGTAGTATCTCCAGGACTGCGAATAATGAGCAGTTCTTC. Its protein is CASSISRTANNEQFF. The chain links TRBV19 to TRBJ2-1; possibly TRBD2 for D (5 bases). Germline loops: CDR1 LNHDA, CDR2 SQIVND (reference sequence). The germline V and J ends were trimmed by 3 bases and 7 bases, with 16 bases remaining between them. The CDR3 has 15 residues.

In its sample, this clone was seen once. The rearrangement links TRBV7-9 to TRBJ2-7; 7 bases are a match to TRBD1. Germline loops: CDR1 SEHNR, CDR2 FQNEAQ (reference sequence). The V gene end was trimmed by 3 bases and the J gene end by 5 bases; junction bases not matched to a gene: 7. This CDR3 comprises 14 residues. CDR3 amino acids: CASSFSTGADEQYF. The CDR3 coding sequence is TGTGCCAGCAGCTTTTCCACAGGGGCAGACGAGCAGTACTTC.